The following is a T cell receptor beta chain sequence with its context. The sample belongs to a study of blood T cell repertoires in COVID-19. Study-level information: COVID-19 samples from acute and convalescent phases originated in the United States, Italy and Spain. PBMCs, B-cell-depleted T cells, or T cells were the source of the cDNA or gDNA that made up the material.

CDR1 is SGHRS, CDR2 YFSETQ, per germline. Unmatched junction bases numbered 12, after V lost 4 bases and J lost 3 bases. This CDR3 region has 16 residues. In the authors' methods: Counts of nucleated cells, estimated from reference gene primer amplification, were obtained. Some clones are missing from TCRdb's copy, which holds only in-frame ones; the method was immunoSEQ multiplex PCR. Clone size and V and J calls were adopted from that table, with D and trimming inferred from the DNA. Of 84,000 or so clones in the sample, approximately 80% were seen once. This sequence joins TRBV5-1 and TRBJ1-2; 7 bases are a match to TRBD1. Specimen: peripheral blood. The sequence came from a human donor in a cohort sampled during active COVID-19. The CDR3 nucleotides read TGCGCCAGCAGCCCCAGACAGGGCCCCCTGGACTATGGCTACACCTTC. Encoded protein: CASSPRQGPLDYGYTF.